The 9 T cell receptor beta chains listed next were all sequenced from one sample in a study of blood T cell repertoires in COVID-19. Assay: immunoSEQ multiplex PCR; the TCRdb copy retains only in-frame clones and omits some. The sample yields 250,000 to 350,000 clones, around 87% seen once. The sample was peripheral blood. Source of these receptors: a man aged 18 to 29 with active or convalescent COVID-19.

The chain uses TRBV7-2 and TRBJ1-5; 9 nucleotides line up with TRBD1. Germline CDR1 reads SGHTA; CDR2 reads FQGNSA. Unmatched junction bases numbered 14, after V lost 8 bases and J lost 6 bases. The CDR3 length is 16 residues. CDR3 nucleotide sequence: TGTGCCAGCGCCTTACAGGGGGGGACAGGGTTTCAGCCCCAGCATTTT. Protein product: CASALQGGTGFQPQHF.

This clone was seen only once. The J gene is TRBJ2-1, the V gene TRBV3-1 (or the pseudogene TRBV3-2); 10 bases agree with TRBD2. This CDR3 is built from 17 residues. V lost 0 bases to trimming and J lost 5 bases; unmatched junction nucleotides: 7. Germline CDR1 and CDR2: LGHDT and YNNKEL (reference sequence). The DNA of the CDR3 is TGTGCCAGCAGCCAAGATACGAGCGGGGGGGCCGACAATGAGCAGTTCTTC. It is translated as CASSQDTSGGADNEQFF.

The chain uses TRBV28 and TRBJ2-7; 8 nucleotides line up with TRBD2. The J segment lost 7 bases and the V segment lost 5 bases, leaving 16 bases of the junction unmatched. CDR1 is MDHEN and CDR2 is SYDVKM in the germline V gene. This CDR3 is built from 16 residues. The CDR3 DNA follows: TGTGCCAGCAGTACCTACAGGCGAACTAGCGGAGGAGAGCAGTACTTC. Its protein product is CASSTYRRTSGGEQYF.

The CDR3, as DNA: TGTGCCAGCAGCGTAGTAATTAGCGGGGGCCAAAATGAGCAGTTCTTC. This translates into CASSVVISGGQNEQFF. The chain uses TRBV9 and TRBJ2-1; 9 bases agree with TRBD2. V lost 0 bases and J lost 7; bases outside the gene matches: 8. Looked up from germline, CDR1 is SGDLS and CDR2 is YYNGEE. This CDR3 contains 16 residues.

The chain employs TRBV27 and TRBJ1-5; possibly TRBD1 for D (6 bases). Trimming shortened V by 3 bases and J by 4 bases, and 10 bases separated the two germline ends. This CDR3 has 14 residues. CDR1 is MNHEY, CDR2 SMNVEV, per germline (reference sequence). The CDR3 loop reads CASSFSGENQPQHF. DNA of the CDR3: TGTGCCAGCAGTTTTTCAGGGGAGAATCAGCCCCAGCATTTT.

This sequence joins TRBV12-3 or TRBV12-4 and TRBJ1-2, with D unclear. This CDR3 is built from 12 residues. V lost 5 bases to trimming and J lost 5 bases, with 9 bases between them. The CDR3 spells CASSPSPYGYTF. The DNA of the CDR3 is TGTGCCAGCAGTCCTAGTCCTTATGGCTACACCTTC.

In this sample, this clone turned up once. The J gene is TRBJ2-7, the V gene TRBV19; TRBD1 matches at 7 bases. V was clipped by 4 bases and J by 0 bases; unmatched bases: 9. Germline V CDR1 and CDR2: LNHDA, SQIVND (reference sequence). The CDR3 sequence is 16 residues long. The CDR3 is CASSKGLRTGSYEQYF. The CDR3 bases are TGTGCCAGTAGTAAAGGCCTTCGGACAGGCTCCTACGAGCAGTACTTC.

The chain recombines TRBV19 with TRBJ1-2; 8 positions match TRBD1. Per germline, CDR1 LNHDA and CDR2 SQIVND (reference sequence). V was pared by 3 bases and J by 4 bases, with 7 bases of the junction left unmatched. The CDR3 is made up of 15 amino acids. DNA of the CDR3: TGTGCCAGTAGTATTTTTGACAGGGGTGCCTATGGCTACACCTTC. Its protein is CASSIFDRGAYGYTF.

V gene TRBV5-6 combines with J gene TRBJ2-3, with 7 bases that match TRBD1. The V segment lost 1 base and the J segment 11 bases; nucleotides outside the gene matches: 4. CDR3 length equals 12 residues. Looked up from germline, CDR1 is SGHDT and CDR2 is YYEEEE. In DNA form, the CDR3 reads TGTGCCAGCAGCTTGTGGGACAGACTGCAGTATTTT. Translated, it gives CASSLWDRLQYF.